These 9 T cell receptor beta chains were sequenced from one sample in a study of cytomegalovirus exposure and HLA in healthy donors. The PCR employed 60 Vbeta primers together with 13 Jbeta primers. Sequencing used immunoSEQ multiplex PCR; TCRdb keeps in-frame clones, though not all of them. The data hold about 130,000 clones, with around 72% observed a single time. Material: PBMCs. The receptors were gathered from a human donor in good health.

The chain is built from TRBV7-2 and TRBJ2-1, with 7 bases fitting TRBD2. This CDR3 comprises 12 residues. Germline values: CDR1 SGHTA, CDR2 FQGNSA. The V gene end was trimmed by 4 bases and the J gene end by 15 bases; junction bases not matched to a gene: 9. The DNA for the CDR3 is TGTGCCAGCAGCTCTAGCGGTTATAGTGTGTTCTTC. It translates to CASSSSGYSVFF.

This clone was recorded a few times. The V call is TRBV7-3, the J call TRBJ2-5, with 9 nucleotides matching TRBD2. Germline V gene sequence: CDR1 SGHTA, CDR2 FQGTGA. The CDR3 loop spans 17 amino acids. J gave up 2 bases and V 2 bases, and 9 bases lay outside the gene matches. CDR3 residues: CASSLRRSGLAQETQYF. CDR3 in DNA: TGTGCCAGCAGCTTACGGAGATCAGGACTAGCGCAAGAGACCCAGTACTTC.

The chain has TRBV5-6 and TRBJ1-4, with 7 bases aligning to TRBD1. V was clipped by 1 base and J by 5 bases; unmatched bases: 5. Germline V gene data show CDR1 as SGHDT and CDR2 as YYEEEE. CDR3 length: 15 residues. CDR3 nucleotide sequence: TGTGCCAGCAGCTTGCCGGGACAGAAGAATGAAAAACTGTTTTTT. Translated: CASSLPGQKNEKLFF.

The gene calls are TRBV4-3 and TRBJ1-2; 7 bases agree with TRBD1. The CDR3 length is 14 residues. Germline-derived CDR1 and CDR2 are LGHNA and YSLEER. V dropped 4 bases and J dropped 8; count of bases not matched to a gene: 10. CDR3 loop: CASSPNRGPGGYTF. CDR3 in DNA: TGCGCCAGCAGCCCAAACAGGGGACCGGGGGGCTACACCTTC.

The chain joins TRBV6-1 to TRBJ2-1, with 7 nucleotides matching TRBD1. The ends lost 3 bases at V and 4 bases at J; junction bases unmatched: 6. Per germline, CDR1 MNHNS and CDR2 SASEGT. The CDR3 is 15 amino acids. For the CDR3, the DNA is TGTGCCAGCAGTGATGAGGGGGCGGTATACAATGAGCAGTTCTTC. Its translation: CASSDEGAVYNEQFF.

This chain joins TRBV29-1 and TRBJ1-3, with 9 positions matching TRBD1. The CDR3 runs to 14 residues. CDR1 is SQVTM and CDR2 is ANQGSEA in the germline V gene. J lost 1 base, V lost 4 bases, and 2 bases had no gene match. The chain's CDR3 is CSVGDRDSGNTIYF. CDR3 in DNA: TGCAGCGTTGGGGACAGGGATTCTGGAAACACCATATATTTT.

The DNA of the CDR3 is TGTGCCAGCATGGCAGCCTACGAGCAGTACTTC. It is translated as CASMAAYEQYF. The rearrangement uses TRBV6-1 and TRBJ2-7; D unclear. The CDR3 consists of 11 residues. Germline V gives CDR1 MNHNS, CDR2 SASEGT. Trimming took 7 bases from V and 2 from J, leaving 6 bases between them.

The V gene is TRBV10-2, the J gene TRBJ1-5; 9 nucleotides agree with TRBD1. This CDR3 contains 14 residues. The germline V gene encodes CDR1 WSHSY and CDR2 SAAADI. Trimming cost V 3 bases and J 4 bases; bases outside gene matches: 1. The CDR3 reads CASSEGTGNQPQHF. CDR3 nucleotide sequence: TGCGCCAGCAGTGAAGGGACAGGGAATCAGCCCCAGCATTTT.

V is TRBV6-5 and J is TRBJ2-7, with D perhaps matching TRBD2 (5 bases). The CDR3 spans 15 residues. Germline CDR1 is MNHEY and CDR2 is SVGAGI. The germline V and J ends were trimmed by 7 bases and 2 bases, with 18 bases remaining between them. In DNA form, the CDR3 reads TGTGCCAGCAAATACTCCTACGGGGAAACCTACGAGCAGTACTTC. Its translation: CASKYSYGETYEQYF.